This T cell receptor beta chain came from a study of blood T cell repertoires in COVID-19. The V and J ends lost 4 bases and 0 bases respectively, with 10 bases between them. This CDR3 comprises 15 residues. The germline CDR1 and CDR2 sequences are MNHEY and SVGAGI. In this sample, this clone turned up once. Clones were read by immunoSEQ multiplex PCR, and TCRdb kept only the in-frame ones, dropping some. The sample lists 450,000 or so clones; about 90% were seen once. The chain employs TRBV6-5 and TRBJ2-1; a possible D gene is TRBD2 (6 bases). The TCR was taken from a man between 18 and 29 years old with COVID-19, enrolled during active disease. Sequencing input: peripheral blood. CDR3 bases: TGTGCCAGCAGTTTACTAGCTAGCTCCTACAATGAGCAGTTCTTC. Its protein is CASSLLASSYNEQFF.